This entry lists 8 T cell receptor beta chains sequenced from one sample in a study of T cell repertoires in cytomegalovirus infection. Each CDR3 protein is one row after TCRdb ran MiXCR on the reads. The sample carries roughly 320,000 distinct CDR3 sequences, more than 8% recorded once. Sequenced sample: PBMCs. Source of these receptors: a human donor in good health (CMV status not recorded). Some clones in this sample may be carry-over from other donors' samples.

Only one count was recorded for this clonotype. The chain is built from TRBV27 and TRBJ1-2; the D gene is possibly TRBD1 (5 bases). There are 14 residues in the CDR3. Germline V CDR1 and CDR2: MNHEY, SMNVEV (reference sequence). Trimming took 3 bases from V and 0 from J, leaving 8 bases between them. The DNA for the CDR3 is TGTGCCAGCAGTTTGGTGGGGGCTAACTATGGCTACACCTTC. Protein: CASSLVGANYGYTF.

A few counts support this clonotype. The chain uses TRBV7-4 and TRBJ2-7, with 9 bases identical to TRBD1. Germline assignment: CDR1 SGHVT and CDR2 SQSDAQ. This CDR3 region has 15 residues. V lost 5 bases, J lost 6 bases, and 11 bases stayed unmatched. In DNA form, the CDR3 reads TGTGCCAGCAGCCCCGGAGGACAGGGGACTCCCGAGCAGTACTTC. It codes for CASSPGGQGTPEQYF.

This clonotype was observed a handful of times. V and J are TRBV28 and TRBJ1-1; no definite D call. The CDR3 covers 18 residues. Germline loops: CDR1 MDHEN, CDR2 SYDVKM. The ends were cut back, 5 bases at V and 2 bases at J, with 24 bases in the middle. The CDR3 here is CASSRPRQRIFLNTEAFF. CDR3 nucleotides: TGTGCCAGCAGTCGACCGAGGCAGAGAATCTTCCTAAACACTGAAGCTTTCTTT.

This clonotype showed up just a few times. The chain is built from TRBV12-3 or TRBV12-4 and TRBJ2-3; D could derive from TRBD1 or TRBD2 (6 bases each). V was cut by 6 bases and J by 2 bases, with 9 bases left in between. This CDR3 has 13 residues. The CDR3 sequence is CASSGGHTDTQYF. The CDR3 DNA sequence: TGTGCCAGCAGCGGGGGCCACACAGATACGCAGTATTTT.

The chain employs TRBV5-1 and TRBJ2-1; D remains unclear. Germline-derived CDR1 and CDR2 are SGHRS and YFSETQ. There are 16 residues in the CDR3. Trimming removed 0 bases at V and 0 bases at J, with 10 bases between. CDR3 nucleotides: TGCGCCAGCAGCTTGGCCGAGATTTCCTCCTACAATGAGCAGTTCTTC. This gives the protein CASSLAEISSYNEQFF.

Ten or more counts support this clonotype. The rearrangement links TRBV7-2 to TRBJ1-5; tentatively, D is TRBD1 (5 bases). There are 13 residues in the CDR3. The V gene's germline CDR1 is SGHTA and CDR2 FQGNSA. V gave up 5 bases and J gave up 7 bases, with 12 bases separating them. CDR3 sequence: CASSSREGQPQHF. The CDR3 DNA reads TGTGCCAGCAGCAGCAGGGAGGGACAGCCCCAGCATTTT.

The sample holds many counts of this clonotype. This rearrangement joins TRBV12-3 or TRBV12-4 to TRBJ1-1; unclear D gene. V was cut by 5 bases and J by 0 bases, with 7 bases left in between. This CDR3 contains 13 residues. The CDR3 nucleotides are TGTGCCAGCAGTCTCCAGGTGAACACTGAAGCTTTCTTT. Protein: CASSLQVNTEAFF.

In regard to this clonotype: A much larger clone sits a single nucleotide away, making a read error possible. For the CDR3, the DNA is TGTGTCAGCAGCGCCAGACTAGCGGGGAACCTACATGAGCAGTTCTTC. This encodes CVSSARLAGNLHEQFF. The rearrangement joins TRBV7-8 to TRBJ2-1; the match to TRBD2 covers 11 bases. CDR3 length equals 16 residues. In germline, CDR1 is SGHVS, CDR2 FQNEAQ.